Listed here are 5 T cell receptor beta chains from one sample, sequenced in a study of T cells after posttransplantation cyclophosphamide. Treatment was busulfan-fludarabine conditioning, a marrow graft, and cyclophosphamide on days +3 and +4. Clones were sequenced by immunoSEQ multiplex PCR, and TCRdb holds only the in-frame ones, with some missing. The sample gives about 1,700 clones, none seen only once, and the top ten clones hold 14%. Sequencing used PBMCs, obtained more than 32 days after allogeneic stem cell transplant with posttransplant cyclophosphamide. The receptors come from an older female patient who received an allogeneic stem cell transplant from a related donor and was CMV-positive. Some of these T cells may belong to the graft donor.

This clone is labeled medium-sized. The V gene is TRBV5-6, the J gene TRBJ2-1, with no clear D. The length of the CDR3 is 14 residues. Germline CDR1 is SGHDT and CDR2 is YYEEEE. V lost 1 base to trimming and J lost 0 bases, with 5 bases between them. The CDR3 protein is CASSLFSSYNEQFF. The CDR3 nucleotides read TGTGCCAGCAGCTTGTTTAGCTCCTACAATGAGCAGTTCTTC. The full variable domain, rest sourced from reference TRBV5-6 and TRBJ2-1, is DAGVTQSPTHLIKTRGQQVTLRCSPKSGHDTVSWYQQALGQGPQFIFQYYEEEERQRGNFPDRFSGHQFPNYSSELNVNALLLGDSALYLCASSLFSSYNEQFFGPGTRLTVL.

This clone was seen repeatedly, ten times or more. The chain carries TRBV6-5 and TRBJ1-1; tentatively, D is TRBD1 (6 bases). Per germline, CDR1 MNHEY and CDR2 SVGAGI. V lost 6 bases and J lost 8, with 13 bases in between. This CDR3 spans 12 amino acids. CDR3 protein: CASSRRGSEAFF. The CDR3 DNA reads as TGTGCCAGCAGCCGCAGGGGCTCAGAAGCTTTCTTT.

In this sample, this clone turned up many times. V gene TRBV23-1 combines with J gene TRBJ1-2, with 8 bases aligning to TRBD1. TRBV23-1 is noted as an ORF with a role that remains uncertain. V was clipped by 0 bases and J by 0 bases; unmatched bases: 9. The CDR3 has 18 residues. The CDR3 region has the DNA TGCGCCAGCAGTCAATCGATGGGGGGGACAGGTACTAACTATGGCTACACCTTC. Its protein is CASSQSMGGTGTNYGYTF.

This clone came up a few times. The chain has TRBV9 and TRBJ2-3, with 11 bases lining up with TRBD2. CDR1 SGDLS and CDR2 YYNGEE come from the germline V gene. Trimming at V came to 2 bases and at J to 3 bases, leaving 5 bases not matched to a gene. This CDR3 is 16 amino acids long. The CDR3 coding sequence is TGTGCCAGCAGCGTCATAGCGGGGGGGCCGACAGATACGCAGTATTTT. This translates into CASSVIAGGPTDTQYF. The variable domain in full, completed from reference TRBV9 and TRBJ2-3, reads DSGVTQTPKHLITATGQRVTLRCSPRSGDLSVYWYQQSLDQGLQFLIQYYNGEERAKGNILERFSAQQFPDLHSELNLSSLELGDSALYFCASSVIAGGPTDTQYFGPGTRLTVL.

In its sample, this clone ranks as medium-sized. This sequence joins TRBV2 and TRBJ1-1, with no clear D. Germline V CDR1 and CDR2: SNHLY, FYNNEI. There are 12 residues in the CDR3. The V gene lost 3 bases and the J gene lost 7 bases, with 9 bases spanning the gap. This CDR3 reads CASSDDSFEAFF. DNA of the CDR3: TGTGCCAGCAGTGATGACTCTTTTGAAGCTTTCTTT.